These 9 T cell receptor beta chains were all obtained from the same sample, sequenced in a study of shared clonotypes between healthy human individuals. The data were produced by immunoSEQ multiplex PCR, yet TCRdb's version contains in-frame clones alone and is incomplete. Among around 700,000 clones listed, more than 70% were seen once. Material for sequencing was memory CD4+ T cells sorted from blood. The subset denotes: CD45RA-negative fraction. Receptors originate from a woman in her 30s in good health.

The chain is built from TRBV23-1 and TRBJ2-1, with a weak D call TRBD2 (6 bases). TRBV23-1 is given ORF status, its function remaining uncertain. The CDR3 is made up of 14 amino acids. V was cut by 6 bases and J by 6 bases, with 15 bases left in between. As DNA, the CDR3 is TGCGCCAGCAGAGAGATATCGGGAGTCAATGAGCAGTTCTTC. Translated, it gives CASREISGVNEQFF.

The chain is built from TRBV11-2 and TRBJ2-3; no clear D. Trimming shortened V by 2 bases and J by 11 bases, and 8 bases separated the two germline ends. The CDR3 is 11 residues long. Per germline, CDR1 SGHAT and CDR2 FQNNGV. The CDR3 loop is CASSLMSLQYF. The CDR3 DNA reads TGTGCCAGCAGCTTAATGTCGCTGCAGTATTTT.

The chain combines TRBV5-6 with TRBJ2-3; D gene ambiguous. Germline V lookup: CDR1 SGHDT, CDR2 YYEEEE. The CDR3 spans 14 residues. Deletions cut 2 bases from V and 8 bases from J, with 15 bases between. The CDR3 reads CASSFYSLSGTQYF. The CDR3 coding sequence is TGTGCCAGCAGCTTCTACTCCCTCTCGGGTACGCAGTATTTT.

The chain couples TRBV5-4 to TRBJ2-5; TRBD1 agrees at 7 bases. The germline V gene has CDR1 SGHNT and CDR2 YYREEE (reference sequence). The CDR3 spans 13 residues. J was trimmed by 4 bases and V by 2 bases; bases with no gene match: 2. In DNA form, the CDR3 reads TGTGCCAGCAGCTTCACAGGGGTAGAGACCCAGTACTTC. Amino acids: CASSFTGVETQYF.

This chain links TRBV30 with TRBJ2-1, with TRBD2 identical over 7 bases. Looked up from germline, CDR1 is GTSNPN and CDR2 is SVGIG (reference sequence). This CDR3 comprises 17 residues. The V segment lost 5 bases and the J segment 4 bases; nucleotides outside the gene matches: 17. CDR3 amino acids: CAWGDKFGLVFYNEQFF. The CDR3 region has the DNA TGTGCCTGGGGGGATAAGTTTGGACTAGTTTTTTACAATGAGCAGTTCTTC.

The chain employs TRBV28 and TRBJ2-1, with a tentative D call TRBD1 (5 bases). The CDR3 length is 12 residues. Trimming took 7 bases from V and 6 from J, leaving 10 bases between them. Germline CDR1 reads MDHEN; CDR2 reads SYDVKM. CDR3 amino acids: CASNGQGNEQFF. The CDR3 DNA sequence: TGTGCCAGCAATGGGCAGGGCAATGAGCAGTTCTTC.

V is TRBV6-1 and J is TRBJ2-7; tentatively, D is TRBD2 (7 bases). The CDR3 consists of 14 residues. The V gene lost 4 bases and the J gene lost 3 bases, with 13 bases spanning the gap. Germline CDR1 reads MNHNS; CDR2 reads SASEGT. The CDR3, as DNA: TGTGCCAGCAGTGGGGGGGGACATCTCTACGAGCAGTACTTC. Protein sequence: CASSGGGHLYEQYF.

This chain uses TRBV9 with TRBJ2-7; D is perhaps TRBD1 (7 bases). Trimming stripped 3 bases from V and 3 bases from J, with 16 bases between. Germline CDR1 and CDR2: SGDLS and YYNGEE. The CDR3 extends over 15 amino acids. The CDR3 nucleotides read TGTGCCAGCAGCGGCGGGACAGCGGAATTCTACGAGCAGTACTTC. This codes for CASSGGTAEFYEQYF.

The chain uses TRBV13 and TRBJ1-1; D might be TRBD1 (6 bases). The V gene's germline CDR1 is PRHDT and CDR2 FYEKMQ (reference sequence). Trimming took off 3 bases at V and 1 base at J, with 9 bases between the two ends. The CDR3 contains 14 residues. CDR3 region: CASSLEGENTEAFF. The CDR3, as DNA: TGTGCCAGCAGCTTGGAGGGGGAGAACACTGAAGCTTTCTTT.